This is a list of T cell receptor beta chains from one sample in a study of CD8+CD57+ T cells in acquired aplastic anemia. TCRdb recomputed calls from the reads with MiXCR, one row per CDR3 protein. Of about 120,000 distinct CDR3 sequences listed, 45% to 60% were seen once; the top ten hold under 35%. What was sequenced was sorted CD4+, CD8+, or CD8+CD57+ T cells (not recorded which) from PBMCs. The receptors here all came from a human donor with aplastic anemia. CDR3s include the opening cysteine and the closing phenylalanine or tryptophan. A D gene is named only where the DNA matches it firmly. Clone size is given for some rows only: seen once, a few or many times, or a class if the clone is expanded.

>TRBJ2-6|.|TRBV12-3/TRBV12-4|TRBD1
TGTGCCAGCAGTTTAGCCCTTTTTGGACAGGGGAGAGGTGGGGCCAACGTCCTGACTTTC
CASSLALFGQGRGGANVLTF
>TRBJ1-5|.|TRBV5-6|.
TGTGCCAGCAGCTTGGACGGTTACCCGAATCAGCCCCAGCATTTT
CASSLDGYPNQPQHF
>TRBJ1-1|many|TRBV6-4|.
TGTGCCAGCAGCCAGGAGGGGATGAACACTGAAGCTTTCTTT
CASSQEGMNTEAFF
>TRBJ2-7|few|TRBV7-9|TRBD1
TGTGCCAGCAGCCCCCGGACAGGGTTAGGCTACGAGCAGTACTTC
CASSPRTGLGYEQYF
>TRBJ2-6|few|TRBV2|.
TGTGCCAGCAGTCCATCTGGGGTCGACGTCCTGACTTTC
CASSPSGVDVLTF
>TRBJ1-1|.|TRBV29-1|.
TGCAGCGTTGAGCAAGCGAACACTGAAGCTTTCTTT
CSVEQANTEAFF
>TRBJ2-1|.|TRBV25-1|TRBD2
TGTGCCAGCAGTGAACCGGGACTAGTCTCCAATGAGCAGTTCTTC
CASSEPGLVSNEQFF
>TRBJ1-2|few|TRBV24-1|.
TGTGCCACCAGTGATGGGACAAAGCCGGGGGGCTACACCTTC
CATSDGTKPGGYTF
>TRBJ2-3|.|TRBV19|TRBD2
TGTGCCAGTAGTAGGCTAGCGGGGGAGGCAGATACGCAGTATTTT
CASSRLAGEADTQYF
>TRBJ2-1|.|TRBV5-4|.
TGTGCCAGCAGCTTGAGGGACAATGAGCAGTTCTTC
CASSLRDNEQFF
>TRBJ2-5|.|TRBV28|TRBD1
TGTGCCAGCAGTTTGGGGGGACAGGGGGCAGGAGAGACCCAGTACTTC
CASSLGGQGAGETQYF
>TRBJ1-2|once|TRBV7-8|TRBD1
TGTGCCAGCAGCTTAGCCAGGGGGAGTGTGGAGGGCTACACCTTC
CASSLARGSVEGYTF
>TRBJ2-7|.|TRBV13|TRBD2
TGTGCCAGCAGCCCAACGGGACTAGCGGGGGGGCCGTACGAGCAGTACTTC
CASSPTGLAGGPYEQYF
>TRBJ2-7|.|TRBV19|TRBD2
TGTGCCAGTAGTAGGGAGGGGCTTTTATCCTACGAGCAGTACTTC
CASSREGLLSYEQYF
>TRBJ1-1|few|TRBV18|.
TGTGCCAGCTCACCAGAACAGGAGCCGAACACTGAAGCTTTCTTT
CASSPEQEPNTEAFF
>TRBJ2-1|few|TRBV11-1|TRBD2
TGTGCCAGCAGCTTAGTACTAGCGGGGGTAAATGAGCAGTTCTTC
CASSLVLAGVNEQFF
>TRBJ1-2|.|TRBV5-6|.
TGTGCCAGCAGCTTGGTGGGCGAGGGCTACACCTTC
CASSLVGEGYTF
>TRBJ1-1|.|TRBV6-1|.
TGTGCCAGCAGGGAGGACAGAGTGAACACTGAAGCTTTCTTT
CASREDRVNTEAFF
>TRBJ1-5|.|TRBV9|.
TGTGCCAGCAGCGTACATAGCAATCAGCCCCAGCATTTT
CASSVHSNQPQHF
>TRBJ2-3|many|TRBV7-3|TRBD1
TGTGCCAGCAGCCTACTACAGGGGGTGACAGATACGCAGTATTTT
CASSLLQGVTDTQYF
>TRBJ1-5|.|TRBV12-3/TRBV12-4|.
TGTGCCAGCAGTCTACAGACGGCGACGAATCAGCCCCAGCATTTT
CASSLQTATNQPQHF
>TRBJ2-7|.|TRBV5-1|.
TGCGCCAGCAGCACCGACGGCCTCTACGAGCAGTACTTC
CASSTDGLYEQYF
>TRBJ2-7|once|TRBV10-3|.
TGTGCCATCAGTGGGAGTAGCCCCTACGAGCAGTACTTC
CAISGSSPYEQYF
>TRBJ2-1|many|TRBV9|TRBD2
TGTGCCAGCAGCCAGAGCGGGGGGGCCCACAATGAGCAGTTCTTC
CASSQSGGAHNEQFF
>TRBJ1-1|.|TRBV15|TRBD1
TGTGCCACCGGATCCACGCGGACAGGGGGCGGGGAGACTGAAGCTTTCTTT
CATGSTRTGGGETEAFF
>TRBJ1-2|.|TRBV20-1|.
TGCAGTGCCAAAGTCCAGGGGACCTATGGCTACACCTTC
CSAKVQGTYGYTF
>TRBJ2-7|.|TRBV25-1|TRBD1
TGTGCCAGCCGACAGGGTAACTACGAGCAGTACTTC
CASRQGNYEQYF
>TRBJ1-2|.|TRBV25-1|.
TGTGCCAGCAGTGAGGGGGGAGGGATGTATGGCTACACCTTC
CASSEGGGMYGYTF